One TCR beta chain is described in this entry. These data come from a study of blood T cell repertoires in COVID-19. Study overall: PBMCs, B-cell-depleted T cells, or T cells provided the cDNA or gDNA that made up the material.

V lost 10 bases and J lost 1, with 13 bases in between. This CDR3 contains 14 residues. The germline V gene has CDR1 MNHEY and CDR2 SMNVEV (reference sequence). Clones were sequenced by immunoSEQ multiplex PCR, and TCRdb holds only the in-frame ones, with some missing. The sample includes around 68,000 clones, 87% of them seen just once. Specimen: peripheral blood. The chain carries TRBV27 and TRBJ2-2; D is unresolved. The sequence derives from a man aged 45 to 65 with active COVID-19. The CDR3 is CATSRYLNTGELFF. The CDR3 DNA reads TGTGCCACCTCCCGGTACCTGAACACCGGGGAGCTGTTTTTT.